These 21 T cell receptor beta chains originate from one sample sequenced in a study of blood T cell repertoires in COVID-19. Repertoires were generated with immunoSEQ multiplex PCR, while TCRdb's copy carries only in-frame clones and drops some. The sample lists approximately 670,000 clones; more than 80% were seen once. The sequencing sample was made of peripheral blood. These receptors were collected from a woman younger than 30 with acute or convalescent COVID-19.

The chain has TRBV14 and TRBJ1-1; 8 bases are a match to TRBD1. The germline CDR1 and CDR2 sequences are SGHDN and FVKESK. The CDR3 loop spans 16 amino acids. The trim removed 3 bases at V and 2 bases at J, leaving 8 bases unmatched. The CDR3, as DNA: TGTGCCAGCAGCCACCTGGACAGGGCGAGAAACACTGAAGCTTTCTTT. Translation gives CASSHLDRARNTEAFF.

The V gene is TRBV30, the J gene TRBJ2-1; TRBD2 matches at 14 bases. After removal of 5 bases from V and 7 bases from J, the junction contained 4 bases not matched to a gene. The CDR3 runs 14 residues. Germline-derived CDR1 and CDR2 are GTSNPN and SVGIG (reference sequence). CDR3 nucleotide sequence: TGTGCCTGGCAGGGGACTAGCGGGGGTAATGAGCAGTTCTTC. Its protein is CAWQGTSGGNEQFF.

The rearrangement links TRBV27 to TRBJ1-1; unclear D gene. CDR3 length: 15 amino acids. CDR1 and CDR2 from the germline V gene are MNHEY and SMNVEV (reference sequence). V lost 1 base and J 1 base, leaving 10 bases between the germline ends. CDR3 loop: CASSLFYSQNTEAFF. In DNA, the CDR3 is TGTGCCAGCAGTTTATTCTACAGCCAGAACACTGAAGCTTTCTTT.

The chain links TRBV4-3 to TRBJ2-4; TRBD1 might be the D (5 bases). CDR1 is LGHNA, CDR2 YSLEER, per germline. V lost 1 base and J lost 8, with 15 bases in between. This CDR3 region has 15 residues. This chain's CDR3 is CASSQGSAREYIQYF. CDR3 sequence (DNA): TGCGCCAGCAGCCAAGGGTCGGCCAGGGAATACATTCAGTACTTC.

The rearrangement links TRBV27 to TRBJ1-6; D remains ambiguous. Trimming removed 4 bases at V and 1 base at J, with 17 bases between. In germline, CDR1 is MNHEY, CDR2 SMNVEV (reference sequence). The CDR3 consists of 18 residues. CDR3 region: CASSWAVRKRSYNSPLHF. CDR3 sequence (DNA): TGTGCCAGCAGTTGGGCAGTCAGGAAACGATCCTATAATTCACCCCTCCACTTT.

In its sample, this clone was seen once. The chain combines TRBV6-5 with TRBJ1-4; D call uncertain. The length of the CDR3 is 15 residues. The ends were cut back, 7 bases at V and 8 bases at J, with 20 bases in the middle. From germline, CDR1 is MNHEY and CDR2 SVGAGI. The CDR3 loop reads CASTQKDPGTEKLFF. The DNA for the CDR3 is TGTGCCAGCACCCAAAAGGATCCGGGTACCGAAAAACTGTTTTTT.

This clone was detected only a few times. DNA for the CDR3: TGCGCCAGCAGCTGGGGGGAGGCCTACGAGCAGTACTTC. This encodes CASSWGEAYEQYF. The chain links TRBV5-1 to TRBJ2-7; maybe TRBD2 (6 bases). Trimming pared 3 bases from V and 2 bases from J, leaving 9 bases between. The CDR3 loop spans 13 amino acids. Germline-derived CDR1 and CDR2 are SGHRS and YFSETQ.

This clone was recorded a few times. The rearrangement joins TRBV14 to TRBJ2-3, with 9 bases aligning to TRBD2. The germline CDR1 and CDR2 sequences are SGHDN and FVKESK. Losses at the gene ends were 1 base for V and 3 bases for J; bases not matched to a gene: 8. CDR3 size: 17 residues. The CDR3, as DNA: TGTGCCAGCAGCCAAGTAGGTAGCGGGGGAGGTACAGATACGCAGTATTTT. Translated, it gives CASSQVGSGGGTDTQYF.

V and J are TRBV30 and TRBJ2-1; 7 bases map to TRBD2. Unmatched junction bases numbered 9, after V lost 5 bases and J lost 11 bases. The CDR3 sequence is 12 residues long. Per the germline V gene, CDR1 is GTSNPN and CDR2 is SVGIG (reference sequence). The chain's CDR3 is CAWGLAARKQFF. CDR3 DNA: TGTGCCTGGGGTCTAGCGGCCCGCAAGCAGTTCTTC.

This clone occurred once. V gene TRBV6-5 combines with J gene TRBJ1-3; no firm D call. CDR1 and CDR2 (germline): MNHEY, SVGAGI. The CDR3 runs 15 residues. V was cut by 9 bases and J by 0 bases, with 15 bases left in between. CDR3 loop: CASTQDTNSGNTIYF. CDR3 nucleotides: TGTGCCAGTACCCAAGACACGAACTCTGGAAACACCATATATTTT.

The count of this clone is one. The chain recombines TRBV28 with TRBJ1-2; 7 positions agree with TRBD1. Trimming cost V 5 bases and J 6 bases; bases outside gene matches: 12. The CDR3 extends over 15 amino acids. The germline V gene has CDR1 MDHEN and CDR2 SYDVKM. The CDR3 spells CASSTYRGRFDGYTF. DNA of the CDR3: TGTGCCAGCAGTACATACAGGGGAAGGTTCGATGGCTACACCTTC.

In its sample, this clone was seen once. The CDR3 here is CASSHRGRVSEAFF. The CDR3, as DNA: TGTGCCAGCAGCCACAGGGGGCGGGTATCTGAAGCTTTCTTT. V is TRBV14 and J is TRBJ1-1, with 8 bases that match TRBD1. The germline gives CDR1 SGHDN, CDR2 FVKESK. This CDR3 is 14 amino acids long. Germline trimming cut 3 bases from V and 6 bases from J; bases unmatched to any gene: 6.

V is TRBV9 and J is TRBJ1-1; D possibly corresponds to TRBD1 (6 bases). The V and J ends lost 2 bases and 2 bases respectively, with 16 bases between them. The CDR3 covers 16 residues. Germline loops: CDR1 SGDLS, CDR2 YYNGEE. The CDR3 reads CASSVGGGLTNTEAFF. The DNA for the CDR3 is TGTGCCAGCAGCGTGGGAGGGGGGCTAACTAACACTGAAGCTTTCTTT.

This rearrangement joins TRBV4-2 to TRBJ2-7; a weak D match, TRBD1 (5 bases). V gave up 3 bases and J gave up 2 bases, with 11 bases separating them. This CDR3 is 14 amino acids long. Germline V gene sequence: CDR1 LGHNA, CDR2 YNFKEQ. CDR3 DNA sequence: TGTGCCAGCAGCCAGGAGACAGCAACCTACGAGCAGTACTTC. Its translation is CASSQETATYEQYF.

J is TRBJ2-3 and V is TRBV6-5; weak D call: TRBD1 (6 bases). CDR3 size: 15 residues. Germline values: CDR1 MNHEY, CDR2 SVGAGI. V lost 7 bases, J lost 4 bases, and 18 bases lay in between. The CDR3 nucleotides read TGTGCCAGCAAAGTCGTGGCAGGGGACGCAGATACGCAGTATTTT. This codes for CASKVVAGDADTQYF.

This clone was seen only once. The gene calls are TRBV7-3 and TRBJ2-3; D is undetermined. CDR3 size: 16 residues. Per the germline V gene, CDR1 is SGHTA and CDR2 is FQGTGA. The germline V and J ends were trimmed by 1 base and 3 bases, with 14 bases remaining between them. CDR3 bases: TGTGCCAGCAGCTTAATCGCTAGTCCCTTAACAGATACGCAGTATTTT. Translation gives CASSLIASPLTDTQYF.

J is TRBJ1-1 and V is TRBV27, with D hard to call. Germline V CDR1 and CDR2: MNHEY, SMNVEV (reference sequence). Trimming stripped 4 bases from V and 9 bases from J, with 15 bases between. The CDR3 has 13 residues. For the CDR3, the DNA is TGTGCCAGCAGTTCCGCAATGGTACTTCAAGCTTTCTTT. As protein: CASSSAMVLQAFF.

Worth noting for this clone: One junction end disagrees with the germline gene, perhaps due to a read error. Other DNA sequences from this sample encode an identical CDR3 as well. The CDR3 is CASSVGSLATYEQYF. CDR3 bases: TGTGCCAGCAGTGTAGGGTCCCTAGCGACCTACGAGCAGTACTTC. The chain is built from TRBV9 and TRBJ2-7; weak D call: TRBD2 (6 bases). This CDR3 comprises 15 residues. Germline CDR1 SGDLS, CDR2 YYNGEE.

The rearrangement links TRBV7-9 to TRBJ1-1; D possibly corresponds to TRBD1 (6 bases). Germline V gene lookup returns CDR1 SEHNR and CDR2 FQNEAQ (reference sequence). The CDR3 loop spans 14 amino acids. V lost 5 bases and J 6 bases, leaving 16 bases between the germline ends. The CDR3 protein is CASSPRTVGSEAFF. The DNA of the CDR3 is TGTGCCAGCAGCCCCAGGACAGTAGGGTCTGAAGCTTTCTTT.

The chain joins TRBV10-3 to TRBJ1-1; 7 bases line up with TRBD1. This CDR3 comprises 18 residues. Germline assignment: CDR1 ENHRY and CDR2 SYGVKD. The V gene end was trimmed by 6 bases and the J gene end by 0 bases; junction bases not matched to a gene: 16. The CDR3 is CAIRPLRTGLTMNTEAFF. DNA of the CDR3: TGTGCCATCAGACCGCTACGGACAGGCCTAACCATGAACACTGAAGCTTTCTTT.

This chain uses TRBV7-9 with TRBJ2-7; 8 bases fit TRBD1. The CDR3 consists of 15 residues. Losses at the gene ends were 5 bases for V and 3 bases for J; bases not matched to a gene: 9. The germline gives CDR1 SEHNR, CDR2 FQNEAQ (reference sequence). CDR3 protein: CASSRAGTGYYEQYF. CDR3 coding DNA: TGTGCCAGCAGCCGAGCCGGGACAGGATACTACGAGCAGTACTTC. The full variable domain, its missing parts supplied by reference TRBV7-9 and TRBJ2-7, is DTGVSQNPRHKITKRGQNVTFRCDPISEHNRLYWYRQTLGQGPEFLTYFQNEAQLEKSRLLSDRFSAERPKGSFSTLEIQRTEQGDSAMYLCASSRAGTGYYEQYFGPGTRLTVT.